This section outlines one T cell receptor (beta chain) sequence together with its context. As yet, its antigen is unknown. The V gene's germline CDR1 is GTSNPN and CDR2 SVGIG (reference sequence). V lost 4 bases and J lost 8, with 23 bases in between. The CDR3 has 15 residues. Only in-frame clones appear in the TCRdb table, and some are missing; sequencing was by immunoSEQ multiplex PCR. The sample lists about 2,200 clones, 30% to 40% occurring once. These data come from a study of T cells in localized non-small cell lung cancer. General study results and limits: Tumor samples were not multi-region, leaving intratumor heterogeneity unexcluded. A raised T cell density in blood coincided with lengthier overall survival. Adjacent lung was found to contain a median around 56 of the top 100 tumor clones. Highest T cell clonality was seen in uninvolved adjacent lung, surpassing that measured in tumor.

The specimen comprised lung tumor tissue, sampled before any cancer treatment. This TCR derives from a female donor of 60 years or more with stage I lung adenocarcinoma. The chain employs TRBV30 and TRBJ1-2; D call uncertain. CDR3 protein: CAWIPSGSTASGYTF. The CDR3 DNA is TGTGCCTGGATCCCTTCCGGGTCAACGGCTAGCGGCTACACCTTC.